Below, 21 T cell receptor beta chains from the same sample are listed, as sequenced in a study of T cell repertoires in cytomegalovirus infection. TCRdb called the reads again in MiXCR, with one record for every CDR3 protein. The table records about 490,000 distinct CDR3 sequences, about 11% of them present only once. Sequenced: PBMCs. Every receptor here comes from a human donor in good health (CMV status not recorded). Some clones in this sample may be carry-over from other donors' samples.

This clonotype was recorded a few times. One junction end does not reproduce the germline sequence, and a read error may be involved. V usage is TRBV4-1 and J usage is TRBJ2-5; D is unresolved. The CDR3 has 16 amino acids. Germline CDR1 MGHRA, CDR2 YSYEKL. CDR3 bases: TGTGCCAGCAGCCAAGAGCCCGGAGCTGCAACGGAGACCCAGTACTTC. It codes for CASSQEPGAATETQYF.

This clonotype was recorded many times. The CDR3 DNA sequence: TGTGCCAGCAGCTTGGAGGTAGGGGTACTCTACAATGAGCAGTTCTTC. Protein product: CASSLEVGVLYNEQFF. The chain carries TRBV5-6 and TRBJ2-1; TRBD1 might be the D (5 bases). CDR3 size: 16 residues. The germline V gene encodes CDR1 SGHDT and CDR2 YYEEEE. V was trimmed by 0 bases and J by 3 bases, leaving 13 bases between them.

The rearrangement joins TRBV12-3 or TRBV12-4 to TRBJ2-2; D is undetermined. Trimming removed 1 base from V and 4 bases from J, with 19 bases in between. This CDR3 is 18 amino acids long. The DNA for the CDR3 is TGTGCCAGCAGTTTAGGGCAGGAGTTGGGCAGGTTCACCGGGGAGCTGTTTTTT. Its translation: CASSLGQELGRFTGELFF.

This clonotype was seen repeatedly, ten times or more. The chain is built from TRBV7-9 and TRBJ2-5, with D perhaps given as TRBD1 or TRBD2 (7 bases each). Between the trimmed V and J ends, which lost 7 bases and 1 base, there was a span of 13 bases. The CDR3 runs 14 residues. Germline values: CDR1 SEHNR, CDR2 FQNEAQ (reference sequence). The CDR3 spells CASTRGGVQETQYF. The CDR3 nucleotides are TGTGCCAGCACCAGGGGGGGAGTCCAAGAGACCCAGTACTTC.

This clonotype has just a few counts. The chain recombines TRBV20-1 with TRBJ2-5, with 9 bases aligning to TRBD1. Germline CDR1 and CDR2: DFQATT and SNEGSKA (reference sequence). Unmatched junction bases numbered 14, after V lost 5 bases and J lost 4 bases. CDR3 size: 16 residues. CDR3 in DNA: TGCAGTGCTTGGGGGAGACAGGGGGGATCACCAGAGACCCAGTACTTC. Translating gives CSAWGRQGGSPETQYF.

This clonotype was seen ten or more times. The chain combines TRBV12-3 or TRBV12-4 with TRBJ2-7, with D perhaps TRBD2 (6 bases). This CDR3 contains 15 residues. Trimming shortened V by 3 bases and J by 6 bases, and 18 bases separated the two germline ends. CDR3 residues: CASSFGGESPGEQYF. The DNA of the CDR3 is TGTGCCAGCAGTTTTGGCGGGGAAAGCCCTGGCGAGCAGTACTTC.

This clonotype appeared a few times. The rearrangement joins TRBV3-1 to TRBJ2-3; the D gene is possibly TRBD2 (5 bases). CDR1 is LGHDT, CDR2 YNNKEL, per germline (reference sequence). V shed 2 bases and J shed 3 bases, with 12 bases lying between them. The CDR3 extends over 15 amino acids. This CDR3 is CASSQFRGGTDTQYF. As DNA, the CDR3 is TGTGCCAGCAGCCAATTCCGAGGAGGAACAGATACGCAGTATTTT.

The V gene is TRBV20-1, the J gene TRBJ2-5; 7 nucleotides agree with TRBD1. With V trimmed by 0 bases and J by 1 base, 5 bases remained unmatched. CDR1 is DFQATT and CDR2 is SNEGSKA in the germline V gene (reference sequence). The CDR3 runs 15 residues. The DNA for the CDR3 is TGCAGTGCTAGAGATATCGGGACAGCCCAAGAGACCCAGTACTTC. Protein product: CSARDIGTAQETQYF.

The V gene is TRBV7-9, the J gene TRBJ2-5; possibly TRBD1 for D (5 bases). The CDR3 is 12 amino acids. The germline V and J ends were trimmed by 10 bases and 3 bases, with 12 bases remaining between them. From germline, CDR1 is SEHNR and CDR2 FQNEAQ (reference sequence). CDR3 nucleotides: TGTGCCACCTCTCCAGGGAAAGAGACCCAGTACTTC. It codes for CATSPGKETQYF.

J is TRBJ1-2 and V is TRBV5-1; tentative D call: TRBD1 (6 bases). The CDR3 is 15 amino acids. The V gene's germline CDR1 is SGHRS and CDR2 YFSETQ. V lost 0 bases and J 0 bases, leaving 9 bases between the germline ends. This CDR3 reads CASSLAGTTNYGYTF. CDR3 in DNA: TGCGCCAGCAGCTTGGCCGGGACAACTAACTATGGCTACACCTTC.

This clonotype was counted only a few times. This chain uses TRBV19 with TRBJ1-5; D is unclear. Germline V gives CDR1 LNHDA, CDR2 SQIVND (reference sequence). The ends were cut back, 5 bases at V and 3 bases at J, with 14 bases in the middle. The CDR3 runs 15 residues. The CDR3 coding sequence is TGTGCCAGTAGTCCCTTTCCAAGGGACAATCAGCCCCAGCATTTT. As protein: CASSPFPRDNQPQHF.

This clonotype has at least ten counts. The chain carries TRBV3-1 and TRBJ2-7; D unclear. CDR1 is LGHDT and CDR2 is YNNKEL in the germline V gene (reference sequence). Trimming left V 4 bases short and J 4 bases short, with 11 bases between. The CDR3 loop spans 13 amino acids. The CDR3, as DNA: TGTGCCAGCAGCCCAACAGAGAGGTACGAGCAGTACTTC. Translated: CASSPTERYEQYF.

This clonotype was seen a handful of times. The V and J genes are TRBV6-1 and TRBJ2-2, with a tentative D call TRBD1 (5 bases). V was clipped by 8 bases and J by 0 bases, with 10 bases between them. The length of the CDR3 is 14 residues. Germline-derived CDR1 and CDR2 are MNHNS and SASEGT. The DNA of the CDR3 is TGTGCCAGCTCACGACAGTCGAACACCGGGGAGCTGTTTTTT. Its translation: CASSRQSNTGELFF.

The table lists this clonotype with a few counts. The rearrangement uses TRBV2 and TRBJ1-6; no definite D call. Between the trimmed V and J ends, which lost 6 bases and 7 bases, there was a span of 10 bases. This CDR3 region has 13 residues. Looked up from germline, CDR1 is SNHLY and CDR2 is FYNNEI. CDR3 sequence (DNA): TGTGCCAGCAGCGCAGACTGGAATTCACCCCTCCACTTT. As protein: CASSADWNSPLHF.

This clonotype showed up just a few times. The chain uses TRBV11-3 and TRBJ2-3, with D perhaps TRBD1 (6 bases). This CDR3 comprises 12 residues. Trimming cost V 5 bases and J 5 bases, with 8 bases left between them. The germline gives CDR1 SGHNT, CDR2 YENEEA. CDR3 nucleotides: TGTGCCAGCAGCGAGGACAGAGATACGCAGTATTTT. Protein product: CASSEDRDTQYF.

This clonotype was counted ten times or more. The J gene is TRBJ2-2, the V gene TRBV10-3; D may be TRBD1 (7 bases). Germline V gene lookup returns CDR1 ENHRY and CDR2 SYGVKD. The CDR3 length is 15 residues. Trimming removed 5 bases from V and 3 bases from J, with 13 bases in between. CDR3 protein: CAISSTGEDTGELFF. The CDR3 nucleotides read TGTGCCATCAGTTCAACAGGGGAGGACACCGGGGAGCTGTTTTTT.

This clonotype was seen many times. The chain is built from TRBV7-3 and TRBJ2-2, with a tentative D call TRBD1 (6 bases). Germline V gives CDR1 SGHTA, CDR2 FQGTGA. The V end was cut by 2 bases, the J end by 0 bases, with 10 bases between. The CDR3 has 16 residues. CDR3 sequence reads: CASSLQTGPNTGELFF. As DNA, the CDR3 is TGTGCCAGCAGCTTACAGACAGGTCCGAACACCGGGGAGCTGTTTTTT.

In this sample, this clonotype turned up many times. The chain uses TRBV6-5 and TRBJ1-2, with a possible D match to TRBD1 (6 bases). Germline V lookup: CDR1 MNHEY, CDR2 SVGAGI. The CDR3 is 11 residues long. V was pared by 7 bases and J by 8 bases, with 11 bases between. For the CDR3, the DNA is TGTGCCAGCACCAGGGGAGAGGGCTACACCTTC. Translation gives CASTRGEGYTF.

This clonotype was observed at least ten times. The chain couples TRBV12-3 or TRBV12-4 to TRBJ1-2; D is uncertain. The V end lost 1 base, the J end lost 4 bases, and 10 bases lay between the germline ends. The length of the CDR3 is 14 residues. The CDR3 DNA is TGTGCCAGCAGTTTAGGTCGACGGTTCTATGGCTACACCTTC. The encoded protein is CASSLGRRFYGYTF.

V is TRBV28 and J is TRBJ1-2; no clear D. Germline V gives CDR1 MDHEN, CDR2 SYDVKM. V was clipped by 3 bases and J by 7 bases, with 12 bases between them. This CDR3 region has 13 residues. This CDR3 is CASSLSGVRGYTF. The CDR3, as DNA: TGTGCCAGCAGTTTGAGCGGGGTTCGTGGCTACACCTTC.

This clonotype appeared a few times. CDR3 in DNA: TGTGCCACGAGCAGCCGGGACCCGGGAGTCTACGAGCAGTACTTC. Translating gives CATSSRDPGVYEQYF. The chain employs TRBV24-1 and TRBJ2-7; perhaps TRBD2 as D (6 bases). CDR1 is KGHDR, CDR2 SFDVKD, per germline. The CDR3 is 15 residues long. V dropped 10 bases and J dropped 3 bases, with 21 bases sitting between them.